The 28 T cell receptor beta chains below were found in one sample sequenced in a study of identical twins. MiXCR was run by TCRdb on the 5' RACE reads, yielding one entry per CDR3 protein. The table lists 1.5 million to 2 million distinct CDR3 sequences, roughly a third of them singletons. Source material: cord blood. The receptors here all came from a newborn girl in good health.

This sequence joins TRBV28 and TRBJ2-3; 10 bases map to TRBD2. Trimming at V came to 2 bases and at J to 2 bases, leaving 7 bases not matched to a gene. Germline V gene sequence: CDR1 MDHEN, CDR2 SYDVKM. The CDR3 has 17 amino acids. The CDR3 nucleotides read TGTGCCAGCAGTTTACTTACTAGCGGGACCTACACAGATACGCAGTATTTT. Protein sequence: CASSLLTSGTYTDTQYF.

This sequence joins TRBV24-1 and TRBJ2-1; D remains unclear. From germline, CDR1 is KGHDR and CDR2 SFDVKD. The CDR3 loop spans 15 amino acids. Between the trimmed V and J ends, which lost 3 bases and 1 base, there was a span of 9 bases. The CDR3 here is CATSDTVGSYNEQFF. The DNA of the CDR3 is TGTGCCACCAGTGATACGGTAGGGTCCTACAATGAGCAGTTCTTC.

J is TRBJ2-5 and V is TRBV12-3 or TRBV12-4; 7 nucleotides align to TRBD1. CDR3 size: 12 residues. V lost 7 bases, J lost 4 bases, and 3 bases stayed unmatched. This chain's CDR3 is CASKGTAETQYF. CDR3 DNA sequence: TGTGCCAGCAAGGGGACAGCAGAGACCCAGTACTTC.

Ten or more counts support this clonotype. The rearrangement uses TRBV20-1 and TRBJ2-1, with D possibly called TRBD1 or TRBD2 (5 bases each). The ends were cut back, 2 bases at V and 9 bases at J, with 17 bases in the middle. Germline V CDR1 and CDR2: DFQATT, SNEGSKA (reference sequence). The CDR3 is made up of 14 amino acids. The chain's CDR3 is CSARSPLGTVEQFF. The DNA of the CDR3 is TGCAGTGCTAGATCTCCCCTGGGGACGGTTGAGCAGTTCTTC.

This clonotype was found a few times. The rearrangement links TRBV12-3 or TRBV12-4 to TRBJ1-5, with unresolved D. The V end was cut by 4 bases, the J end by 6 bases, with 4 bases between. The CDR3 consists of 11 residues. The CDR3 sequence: CASSSSQPQHF. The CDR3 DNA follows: TGTGCCAGCAGTTCCTCTCAGCCCCAGCATTTT.

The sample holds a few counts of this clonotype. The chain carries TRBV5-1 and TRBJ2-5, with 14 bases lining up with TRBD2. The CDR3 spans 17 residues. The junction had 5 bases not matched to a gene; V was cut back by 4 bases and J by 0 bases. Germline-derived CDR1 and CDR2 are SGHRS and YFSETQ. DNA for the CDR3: TGCGCCAGCAGCCCGGGGACTAGCGGGGGATACCAAGAGACCCAGTACTTC. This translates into CASSPGTSGGYQETQYF.

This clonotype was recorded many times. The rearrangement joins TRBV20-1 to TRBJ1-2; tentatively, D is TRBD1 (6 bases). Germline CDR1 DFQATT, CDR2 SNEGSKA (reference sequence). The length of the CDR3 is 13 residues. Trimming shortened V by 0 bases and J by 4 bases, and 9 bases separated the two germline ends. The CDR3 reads CSAREDSFYGYTF. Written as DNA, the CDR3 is TGCAGTGCTAGAGAGGACAGTTTCTATGGCTACACCTTC.

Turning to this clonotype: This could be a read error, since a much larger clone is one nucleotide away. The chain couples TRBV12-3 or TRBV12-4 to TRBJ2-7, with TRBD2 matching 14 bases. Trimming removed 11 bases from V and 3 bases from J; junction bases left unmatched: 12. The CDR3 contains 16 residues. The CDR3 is CAGTPLGTSGSYEQYF. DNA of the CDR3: TGTGCCGGCACCCCTCTTGGGACTAGCGGGAGCTACGAGCAGTACTTC.

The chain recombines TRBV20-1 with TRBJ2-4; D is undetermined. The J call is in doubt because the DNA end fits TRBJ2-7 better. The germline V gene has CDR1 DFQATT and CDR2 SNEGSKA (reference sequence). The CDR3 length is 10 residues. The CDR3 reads CSAEWFEQYF. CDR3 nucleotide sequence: TGCAGTGCTGAGTGGTTCGAGCAGTACTTC.

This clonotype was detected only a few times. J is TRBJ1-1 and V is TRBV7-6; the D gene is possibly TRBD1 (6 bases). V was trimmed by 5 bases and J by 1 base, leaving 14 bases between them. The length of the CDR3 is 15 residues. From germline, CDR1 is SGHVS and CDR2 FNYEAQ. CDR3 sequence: CASSHWGRKNTEAFF. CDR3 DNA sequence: TGTGCCAGCAGCCATTGGGGGCGGAAGAACACTGAAGCTTTCTTT.

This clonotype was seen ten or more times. CDR3 coding DNA: TGTGCCAGCAGTTACCCCGTCGTCGCCGAGCAGTACTTC. Its protein product is CASSYPVVAEQYF. The V and J genes are TRBV6-6 and TRBJ2-7; D unresolved. CDR3 size: 13 residues. The germline V and J ends were trimmed by 2 bases and 6 bases, with 11 bases remaining between them. Germline V gene data show CDR1 as MNHNY and CDR2 as SVGAGI (reference sequence).

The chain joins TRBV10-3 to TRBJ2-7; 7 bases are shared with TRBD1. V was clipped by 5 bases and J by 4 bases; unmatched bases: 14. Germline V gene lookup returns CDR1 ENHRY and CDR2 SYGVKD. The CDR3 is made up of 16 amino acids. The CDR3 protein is CAISIIRDRSRYEQYF. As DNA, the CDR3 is TGTGCCATCAGTATAATCCGGGACAGAAGTCGGTACGAGCAGTACTTC.

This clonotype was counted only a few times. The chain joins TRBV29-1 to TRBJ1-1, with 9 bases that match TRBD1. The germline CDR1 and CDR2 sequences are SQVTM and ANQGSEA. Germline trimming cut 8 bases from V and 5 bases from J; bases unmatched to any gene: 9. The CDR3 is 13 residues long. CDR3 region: CSCLGTGTTEAFF. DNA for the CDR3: TGCAGCTGCCTGGGGACAGGGACAACTGAAGCTTTCTTT.

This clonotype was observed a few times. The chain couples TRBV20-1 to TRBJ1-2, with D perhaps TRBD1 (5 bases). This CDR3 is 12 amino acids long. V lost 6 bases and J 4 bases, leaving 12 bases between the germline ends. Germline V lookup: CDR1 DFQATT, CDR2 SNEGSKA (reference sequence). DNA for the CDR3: TGCAGTGCAGGGGACGGGCGCTATGGCTACACCTTC. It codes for CSAGDGRYGYTF.

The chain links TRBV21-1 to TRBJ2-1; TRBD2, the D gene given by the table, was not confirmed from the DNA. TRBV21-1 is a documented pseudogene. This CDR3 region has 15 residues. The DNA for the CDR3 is TGTGCCAGCAGCAAAAAGACTAGCAGCCACAATGAGCAGTTCTTC. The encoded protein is CASSKKTSSHNEQFF.

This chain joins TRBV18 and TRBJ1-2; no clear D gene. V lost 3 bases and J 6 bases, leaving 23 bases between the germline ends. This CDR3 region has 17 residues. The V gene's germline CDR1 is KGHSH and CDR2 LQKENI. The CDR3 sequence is CASSPRLGREEKDGYTF. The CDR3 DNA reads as TGTGCCAGCTCACCGCGCCTTGGGAGGGAGGAGAAGGATGGCTACACCTTC.

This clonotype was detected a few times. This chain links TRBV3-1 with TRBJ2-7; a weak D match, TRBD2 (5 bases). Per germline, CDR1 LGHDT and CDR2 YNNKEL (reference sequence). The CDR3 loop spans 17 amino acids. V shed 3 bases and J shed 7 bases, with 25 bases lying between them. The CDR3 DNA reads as TGTGCCAGCAGCCACAGACTACGTGGGCGAGCGAACAATGAGCAGTACTTC. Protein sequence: CASSHRLRGRANNEQYF.

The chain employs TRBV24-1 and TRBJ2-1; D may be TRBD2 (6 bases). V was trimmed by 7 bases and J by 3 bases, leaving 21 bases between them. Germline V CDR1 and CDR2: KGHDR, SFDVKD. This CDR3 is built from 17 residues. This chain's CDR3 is CATSEAEGRPHYNEQFF. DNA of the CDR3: TGTGCCACCAGCGAGGCGGAGGGGCGGCCCCACTACAATGAGCAGTTCTTC.

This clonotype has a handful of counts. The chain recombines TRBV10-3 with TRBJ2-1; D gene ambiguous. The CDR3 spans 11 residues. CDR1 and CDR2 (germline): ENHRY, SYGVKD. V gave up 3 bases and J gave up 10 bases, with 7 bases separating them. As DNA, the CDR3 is TGTGCCATCAGTGACGTGCGGGAGCAGTTCTTC. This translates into CAISDVREQFF.

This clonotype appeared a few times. The CDR3 spells CASSAAGRYGYTF. CDR3 bases: TGTGCCAGCAGTGCCGCGGGACGCTATGGCTACACCTTC. This rearrangement joins TRBV6-1 to TRBJ1-2; D is perhaps TRBD1 (5 bases). The V gene lost 4 bases and the J gene lost 4 bases, with 10 bases spanning the gap. This CDR3 has 13 residues. Germline V lookup: CDR1 MNHNS, CDR2 SASEGT.

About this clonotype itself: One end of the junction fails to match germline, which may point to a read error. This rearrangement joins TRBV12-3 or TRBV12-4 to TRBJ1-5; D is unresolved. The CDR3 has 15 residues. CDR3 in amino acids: CASSQWTASSQPQHF. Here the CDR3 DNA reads TGTGCCAGCAGTCAATGGACGGCAAGCAGTCAGCCCCAGCATTTT.

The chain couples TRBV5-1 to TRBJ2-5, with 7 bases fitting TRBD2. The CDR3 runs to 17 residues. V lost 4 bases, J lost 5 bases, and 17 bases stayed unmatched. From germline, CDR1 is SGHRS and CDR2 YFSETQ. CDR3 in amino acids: CASSPLKKTSVGETQYF. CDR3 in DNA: TGCGCCAGCAGCCCGCTGAAGAAAACTAGCGTTGGGGAGACCCAGTACTTC.

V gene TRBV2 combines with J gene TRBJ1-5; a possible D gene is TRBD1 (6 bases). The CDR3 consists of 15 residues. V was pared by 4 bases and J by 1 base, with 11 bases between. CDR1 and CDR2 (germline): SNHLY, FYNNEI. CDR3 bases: TGTGCCAGCAGTGGAGGGGGGGCAAGCAATCAGCCCCAGCATTTT. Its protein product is CASSGGGASNQPQHF.

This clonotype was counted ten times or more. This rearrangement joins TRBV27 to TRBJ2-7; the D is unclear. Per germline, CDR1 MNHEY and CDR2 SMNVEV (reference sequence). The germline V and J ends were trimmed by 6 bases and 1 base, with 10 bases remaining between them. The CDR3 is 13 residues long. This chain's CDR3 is CASSFAPSYEQYF. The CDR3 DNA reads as TGTGCCAGCAGCTTCGCCCCATCCTACGAGCAGTACTTC.

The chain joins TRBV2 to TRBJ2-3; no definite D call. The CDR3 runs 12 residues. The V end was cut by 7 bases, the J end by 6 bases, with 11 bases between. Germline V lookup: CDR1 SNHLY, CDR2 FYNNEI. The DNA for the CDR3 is TGTGCCAGCAAGGGTGGGTCCGATACGCAGTATTTT. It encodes CASKGGSDTQYF.

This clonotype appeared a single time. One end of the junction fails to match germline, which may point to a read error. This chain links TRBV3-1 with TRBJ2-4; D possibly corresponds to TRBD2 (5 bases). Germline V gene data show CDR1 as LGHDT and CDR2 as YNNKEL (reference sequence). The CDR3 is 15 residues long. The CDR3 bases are TGTGCCGGCAGCCCCCGAGGAACTAGGAGTGGCATTCAGTACTTC. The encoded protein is CAGSPRGTRSGIQYF.

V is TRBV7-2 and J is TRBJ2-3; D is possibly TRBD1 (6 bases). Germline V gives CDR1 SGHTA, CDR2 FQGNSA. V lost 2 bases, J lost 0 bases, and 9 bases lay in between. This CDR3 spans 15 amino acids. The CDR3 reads CASSLWQGSTDTQYF. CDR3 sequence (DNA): TGTGCCAGCAGCTTATGGCAGGGGAGCACAGATACGCAGTATTTT.

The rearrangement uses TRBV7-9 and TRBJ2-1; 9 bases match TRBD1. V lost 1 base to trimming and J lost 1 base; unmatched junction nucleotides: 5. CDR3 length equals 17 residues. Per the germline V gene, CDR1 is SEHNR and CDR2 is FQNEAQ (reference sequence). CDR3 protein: CASSLGPDRGSYNEQFF. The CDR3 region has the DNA TGTGCCAGCAGCTTAGGCCCGGACAGGGGTTCCTACAATGAGCAGTTCTTC.